These 27 T cell receptor beta chains were sequenced from one sample in a study of T cells in Graves' hyperthyroidism and ophthalmopathy. Template material for amplifying TCR beta CDR3 regions consisted of RNA transcripts. HTBI primers were employed in a first-round RT-PCR of the TCR CDR3. MiXCR was run by TCRdb on the multiplex PCR reads, yielding one entry per CDR3 protein. The sample lists 600,000 to 900,000 distinct CDR3 sequences, roughly 15% seen once, with around 8% in the top ten. Sample: blood. The source is a man between 18 and 29 years old with Graves' hyperthyroidism.

This clonotype was counted many times. The chain couples TRBV12-3 or TRBV12-4 to TRBJ2-5, with 11 bases that match TRBD2. This CDR3 is 16 amino acids long. With V trimmed by 5 bases and J by 3 bases, 8 bases remained unmatched. The CDR3: CASSGAQTSGKETQYF. The CDR3 DNA reads as TGTGCCAGCAGTGGCGCCCAGACTAGCGGGAAAGAGACCCAGTACTTC.

This clonotype has only a few counts. The gene calls are TRBV18 and TRBJ1-1, with a tentative D call TRBD1 (5 bases). Germline V gene lookup returns CDR1 KGHSH and CDR2 LQKENI. The CDR3 is 16 residues long. Between the trimmed V and J ends, which lost 1 base and 1 base, there was a span of 13 bases. The CDR3 region is CASSPLRQGGNTEAFF. The CDR3 DNA reads TGTGCCAGCTCACCACTTCGTCAGGGCGGGAACACTGAAGCTTTCTTT.

There are a few counts of this clonotype. The chain combines TRBV20-1 with TRBJ2-2; 10 nucleotides agree with TRBD2. Germline-derived CDR1 and CDR2 are DFQATT and SNEGSKA (reference sequence). The CDR3 is made up of 18 amino acids. V shed 0 bases, J shed 1 base, and the junction held 8 bases outside the gene matches. Here the CDR3 reads CSARDLDSSGGNTGELFF. The CDR3 nucleotides read TGCAGTGCTAGAGACCTCGATTCTAGCGGGGGGAACACCGGGGAGCTGTTTTTT.

This clonotype has a handful of counts. DNA for the CDR3: TGTGCCAGCAGTTTTCGGGGACGAGATAATTCACCCCTCCACTTT. Amino acid sequence: CASSFRGRDNSPLHF. V usage is TRBV28 and J usage is TRBJ1-6; possible D gene TRBD1, 5 bases. CDR3 length: 15 amino acids. CDR1 and CDR2 (germline): MDHEN, SYDVKM. Trimming left V 3 bases short and J 5 bases short, with 11 bases between.

This clonotype has a handful of counts. For the CDR3, the DNA is TGCAGCGTGGGTAGGTGGGACTCCTACGAGCAGTACTTC. Translating gives CSVGRWDSYEQYF. This chain uses TRBV29-1 with TRBJ2-7; D is undetermined. CDR3 size: 13 residues. Germline-derived CDR1 and CDR2 are SQVTM and ANQGSEA. The V and J ends lost 6 bases and 0 bases respectively, with 12 bases between them.

As regards this clonotype: Since a much larger clone is just one base distant, this may be a read error. The chain recombines TRBV7-9 with TRBJ1-2, with D tentatively TRBD1 (5 bases). The CDR3 extends over 14 amino acids. The V gene's germline CDR1 is SEHNR and CDR2 FQNEAQ (reference sequence). The CDR3 DNA follows: TGTGCCGGCAGCTTCCCGGGGACGGACTATGGCTACACCTTC. It translates to CAGSFPGTDYGYTF.

The rearrangement uses TRBV3-1 and TRBJ2-2, with D perhaps TRBD2 (5 bases). The CDR3 contains 13 residues. V was clipped by 8 bases and J by 3 bases, with 10 bases between them. CDR1 is LGHDT and CDR2 is YNNKEL in the germline V gene (reference sequence). The CDR3 loop is CASSGIHTGELFF. The CDR3 DNA sequence: TGTGCCAGCTCGGGGATACACACCGGGGAGCTGTTTTTT.

CDR3 sequence (DNA): TGTGCCAGCAGGGGCAACGGGGAGCTGTTTTTT. Translation: CASRGNGELFF. The chain links TRBV6-1 to TRBJ2-2; no clear D. Per the germline V gene, CDR1 is MNHNS and CDR2 is SASEGT. Trimming pared 6 bases from V and 7 bases from J, leaving 6 bases between. The CDR3 contains 11 residues.

The sample holds many counts of this clonotype. V is TRBV6-1 and J is TRBJ1-4, with unresolved D. The CDR3 has 15 amino acids. CDR1 and CDR2 from the germline V gene are MNHNS and SASEGT. Trimming took 2 bases from V and 1 from J, leaving 8 bases between them. The CDR3 here is CASSERHRTNEKLFF. The CDR3 DNA sequence: TGTGCCAGCAGTGAACGCCACAGAACTAATGAAAAACTGTTTTTT.

The chain combines TRBV5-6 with TRBJ1-4; possibly TRBD1 for D (5 bases). The V gene lost 4 bases and the J gene lost 7 bases, with 11 bases spanning the gap. Germline CDR1 reads SGHDT; CDR2 reads YYEEEE. CDR3 length: 13 amino acids. The CDR3 nucleotides read TGTGCCAGCAGCGGCAGGGATGGTGAAAAACTGTTTTTT. Amino acid sequence: CASSGRDGEKLFF.

The chain is built from TRBV28 and TRBJ2-1; TRBD2 aligns across 8 bases. From germline, CDR1 is MDHEN and CDR2 SYDVKM. The CDR3 totals 13 residues. J was trimmed by 6 bases and V by 9 bases; bases with no gene match: 7. CDR3 amino acids: CASIQTSGNEQFF. In nucleotides, the CDR3 is TGTGCCAGTATACAAACTAGCGGCAATGAGCAGTTCTTC.

This clonotype was seen more than once but under ten times. V usage is TRBV5-1 and J usage is TRBJ2-2, with D tentatively TRBD2 (5 bases). The V gene lost 0 bases and the J gene lost 3 bases, with 9 bases spanning the gap. The CDR3 is made up of 15 amino acids. Germline-derived CDR1 and CDR2 are SGHRS and YFSETQ. CDR3 DNA: TGCGCCAGCAGCTTGGCCGGACTTCACACCGGGGAGCTGTTTTTT. It codes for CASSLAGLHTGELFF.

The rearrangement links TRBV10-3 to TRBJ2-5, with 11 nucleotides matching TRBD2. Looked up from germline, CDR1 is ENHRY and CDR2 is SYGVKD. There are 15 residues in the CDR3. The junction had 3 bases not matched to a gene; V was cut back by 4 bases and J by 2 bases. The CDR3 sequence is CAISGRLAGQETQYF. CDR3 DNA: TGTGCCATCAGTGGTCGACTAGCGGGACAAGAGACCCAGTACTTC.

This clonotype was counted at least ten times. This sequence joins TRBV28 and TRBJ1-5; no clear D gene. Trimming stripped 2 bases from V and 6 bases from J, with 5 bases between. The CDR3 spans 12 residues. Germline CDR1 is MDHEN and CDR2 is SYDVKM. CDR3 nucleotide sequence: TGTGCCAGCAGTTTACAGGTTCAGCCCCAGCATTTT. Translated: CASSLQVQPQHF.

This clonotype was found many times. The chain has TRBV28 and TRBJ2-2; D may be TRBD1 (5 bases). V shed 5 bases and J shed 4 bases, with 11 bases lying between them. This CDR3 is 14 amino acids long. The germline V gene has CDR1 MDHEN and CDR2 SYDVKM. The CDR3 protein is CASSLGHSTGELFF. The CDR3 DNA reads TGTGCCAGCAGTCTCGGACACAGCACCGGGGAGCTGTTTTTT.

This clonotype was observed once. This chain joins TRBV18 and TRBJ2-7; a possible D gene is TRBD2 (5 bases). CDR3 length: 16 amino acids. V gave up 4 bases and J gave up 3 bases, with 19 bases separating them. Germline CDR1 and CDR2: KGHSH and LQKENI. The CDR3 region is CASSLSPLAQDYEQYF. CDR3 nucleotides: TGTGCCAGCTCACTTAGTCCGCTAGCTCAGGACTACGAGCAGTACTTC.

J is TRBJ1-4 and V is TRBV7-2; 12 nucleotides match TRBD1. Germline loops: CDR1 SGHTA, CDR2 FQGNSA. The CDR3 runs to 18 residues. Trimming took 4 bases from V and 3 from J; bases not matched to a gene: 9. The CDR3 reads CASSSTGQGALANEKLFF. For the CDR3, the DNA is TGTGCCAGCAGCTCAACGGGACAGGGGGCTTTGGCTAATGAAAAACTGTTTTTT.

This clonotype has a handful of counts. CDR3 residues: CASSSGAGRFDEQFF. The CDR3 DNA follows: TGTGCCAGCAGCTCAGGAGCGGGAAGGTTCGATGAGCAGTTCTTC. V is TRBV11-2 and J is TRBJ2-1, with 7 bases that match TRBD2. J lost 8 bases, V lost 4 bases, and 11 bases had no gene match. The CDR3 covers 15 residues. Germline V gene data show CDR1 as SGHAT and CDR2 as FQNNGV.

This clonotype came up a few times. The rearrangement joins TRBV28 to TRBJ2-7; D may match TRBD1 or TRBD2 (5 bases each). Germline V gives CDR1 MDHEN, CDR2 SYDVKM. The ends were cut back, 3 bases at V and 1 base at J, with 25 bases in the middle. This CDR3 has 19 residues. This CDR3 is CASSFSPGPASPKSYEQYF. CDR3 coding DNA: TGTGCCAGCAGTTTTTCACCGGGACCAGCGTCTCCTAAATCCTACGAGCAGTACTTC.

The chain carries TRBV11-2 and TRBJ2-2, with 7 nucleotides matching TRBD2. Per germline, CDR1 SGHAT and CDR2 FQNNGV. The CDR3 contains 16 residues. Trimming at V came to 2 bases and at J to 3 bases, leaving 6 bases not matched to a gene. The CDR3 sequence: CASSLWSSGDTGELFF. For the CDR3, the DNA is TGTGCCAGCAGCTTATGGTCCAGCGGGGACACCGGGGAGCTGTTTTTT. Looking up the rest from reference TRBV11-2 and TRBJ2-2 gives the full variable domain: EAGVAQSPRYKIIEKRQSVAFWCNPISGHATLYWYQQILGQGPKLLIQFQNNGVVDDSQLPKDRFSAERLKGVDSTLKIQPAKLEDSAVYLCASSLWSSGDTGELFFGEGSRLTVL.

This clonotype was detected ten times or more. CDR3 sequence reads: CSVEGQVGLEQYF. CDR3 nucleotide sequence: TGCAGCGTTGAAGGGCAGGTTGGCCTTGAGCAGTACTTC. The V and J genes are TRBV29-1 and TRBJ2-7; D uncertain. V gave up 1 base and J gave up 7 bases, with 14 bases separating them. Germline V gives CDR1 SQVTM, CDR2 ANQGSEA. This CDR3 has 13 residues.

This chain links TRBV6-1 with TRBJ1-1; D is undetermined. The length of the CDR3 is 16 residues. The V and J ends lost 6 bases and 2 bases respectively, with 19 bases between them. The germline CDR1 and CDR2 sequences are MNHNS and SASEGT. The CDR3: CASSLPGGGLNTEAFF. The CDR3 region has the DNA TGTGCCAGCAGCCTCCCCGGAGGCGGACTTAACACTGAAGCTTTCTTT.

This clonotype was detected only once. This chain links TRBV25-1 with TRBJ1-5, with D possibly being TRBD1 (6 bases). V lost 2 bases and J lost 7, with 18 bases in between. Germline CDR1 MGHDK, CDR2 SYGVNS. The CDR3 runs 16 residues. The CDR3 bases are TGTGCCAGCAGTGAACGGGACACCGTCCCCAGCCAGCCCCAGCATTTT. It is translated as CASSERDTVPSQPQHF.

This clonotype was seen repeatedly, ten times or more. The rearrangement links TRBV7-9 to TRBJ2-1; D is unclear. The germline V gene encodes CDR1 SEHNR and CDR2 FQNEAQ (reference sequence). Trimming removed 3 bases at V and 5 bases at J, with 14 bases between. CDR3 length: 15 amino acids. The CDR3 DNA sequence: TGTGCCAGCAGCTTCAACGCGTTCCGAGACAATGAGCAGTTCTTC. Its protein is CASSFNAFRDNEQFF.

This clonotype was recorded a few times. A much larger clonotype is one base distant, so this may be a read error. The chain carries TRBV3-1 and TRBJ2-7, with 8 bases identical to TRBD2. Germline V CDR1 and CDR2: LGHDT, YNNKEL (reference sequence). Losses at the gene ends were 4 bases for V and 3 bases for J; bases not matched to a gene: 8. The CDR3 totals 15 residues. In DNA form, the CDR3 reads TGTGCCAGCAGCCGAGTTTCGGGAGGGGACTACGAGCAGTACTTC. It encodes CASSRVSGGDYEQYF.

This clonotype was seen many times. This chain joins TRBV12-3 or TRBV12-4 and TRBJ1-5; no clear D. Deletions cut 6 bases from V and 2 bases from J, with 14 bases between. The CDR3 has 15 amino acids. The CDR3 region has the DNA TGTGCCAGCAGCCTCAGTGGGGTCGGCAATCAGCCCCAGCATTTT. It encodes CASSLSGVGNQPQHF.

This clonotype was observed many times. The CDR3 DNA is TGTGCCAGCAGCCCCCGGACAGGGATGTACGAGCAGTACTTC. It codes for CASSPRTGMYEQYF. The chain joins TRBV7-9 to TRBJ2-7; 8 nucleotides line up with TRBD1. Germline V lookup: CDR1 SEHNR, CDR2 FQNEAQ (reference sequence). The CDR3 sequence is 14 residues long. V lost 5 bases and J lost 4; bases outside the gene matches: 7. The whole variable domain, filled in from reference TRBV7-9 and TRBJ2-7, reads DTGVSQNPRHKITKRGQNVTFRCDPISEHNRLYWYRQTLGQGPEFLTYFQNEAQLEKSRLLSDRFSAERPKGSFSTLEIQRTEQGDSAMYLCASSPRTGMYEQYFGPGTRLTVT.